The rows below give T cell receptor beta chains drawn from one sample of a study of tumor-infiltrating lymphocytes in primary liver carcinoma. TCRdb passed the multiplex PCR reads through MiXCR, listing each CDR3 protein once. The sample lists about 84,000 distinct CDR3 sequences, 65% to 80% occurring once. Sequenced sample: liver tumor tissue from sampling region 1. The receptors shown here come from a man aged 40-49 years with primary liver carcinoma and hepatitis B virus infection. The CDR3 runs from the conserved cysteine through the conserved F or W. The D gene is left open where the match is weak. Expanded clones get a size class; other rows say once, few or many, or leave the size out.

>TRBJ2-5|TRBD1|NA|TRBV12-3/TRBV12-4
TGTGCCAGCAGTATACAGGGACAGGAGATCCAGTACTTC
CASSIQGQEIQYF
>TRBJ2-3|TRBD2|NA|TRBV2
TGTGCCAGCAGTCTGACTAGCGTCACAGATACGCAGTATTTT
CASSLTSVTDTQYF
>TRBJ2-7|NA|NA|TRBV4-1
TGCGCCAGCAGCCAGGACGTCACAGGATCCGGCTACGAGCAATACTTC
CASSQDVTGSGYEQYF
>TRBJ1-3|NA|many|TRBV30
TGTGCCTGGAGTCCGGAGGCTGGAAACACCATATATTTT
CAWSPEAGNTIYF
>TRBJ2-1|NA|few|TRBV6-5
TGTGCCAGCAGGAACCGGGACTTACGTTATAGTGAGCAGTTCTTT
CASRNRDLRYSEQFF
>TRBJ2-1|TRBD2|NA|TRBV12-3/TRBV12-4
TGTACCAGCAGGCGTCGAGGGACTAGCGGGGATGAGCAGTTCTTC
CTSRRRGTSGDEQFF
>TRBJ2-7|NA|NA|TRBV11-2
TGTGCCAGCAGCTTATGTAGGAGCTCCTACGAGCAGTATTTC
CASSLCRSSYEQYF
>TRBJ2-7|TRBD1|medium-sized|TRBV29-1
TGCAGCGTTGGACAGGGGAATGTTTACGAGCAGTACTTC
CSVGQGNVYEQYF
>TRBJ2-5|NA|NA|TRBV5-4
TGTGCCAGCAGCTTTTTTCACACGGGAGAAGAGACACAGTACTTC
CASSFFHTGEETQYF
>TRBJ1-1|NA|NA|TRBV28
TGTGCCAGCAGTTACCGTGTCATTGGGGGCACTGAAGCTTTCTTT
CASSYRVIGGTEAFF
>TRBJ1-3|NA|NA|TRBV28
TGTGCCAGAAGTCCCCGGACAGTGCGATCGGATACCTCTGGAAACACCATATATTTT
CARSPRTVRSDTSGNTIYF
>TRBJ1-3|NA|NA|TRBV4-2
TGTGCCAACAGCCCGACATGGGGTGGAAACACCATATATTTT
CANSPTWGGNTIYF
>TRBJ2-6|NA|NA|TRBV15
TGTGCCACCAGCACACGCTCTGGGGCCAACGTCCTGACTTTC
CATSTRSGANVLTF
>TRBJ1-6|NA|medium-sized|TRBV6-5
TGTGCCAGCAGTCCCACACATGGGACATTTTATAATTCACCCCTCCACTTT
CASSPTHGTFYNSPLHF
>TRBJ1-2|NA|NA|TRBV5-4
TGTGCCAGCAAGTTAAACGGGGGTGTCGGGCACACCTTC
CASKLNGGVGHTF
>TRBJ1-1|NA|NA|TRBV10-3
TGTGCCATCGGTCTAGGAGGTGATCGGAACACTGAAGCTTTCTTT
CAIGLGGDRNTEAFF
>TRBJ2-1|NA|many|TRBV7-8
TGTGCCAGCAGCTTAGGGACTCTGAGCTCCTACAATGAGCAGTTCTTC
CASSLGTLSSYNEQFF
>TRBJ2-1|NA|few|TRBV11-1
TGTGCCAGCGGATTAGAGGGCGGAGTATACAATGAGCAGTTCTTC
CASGLEGGVYNEQFF
>TRBJ2-3|NA|many|TRBV29-1
TGCAGCGGCTCAACGCAGGGTGTTGGAGATACGCAGTATTTT
CSGSTQGVGDTQYF
>TRBJ2-3|TRBD2|NA|TRBV29-1
TGCAGCCTTGAAGATCAGAGCGGGAGAAGTGTAGATACGCAGTATTTT
CSLEDQSGRSVDTQYF
>TRBJ1-5|NA|NA|TRBV6-2/TRBV6-3
TGTGCCAGCAGTTACGGCACAGAGCGCAATCAGCCCCAGCACTTT
CASSYGTERNQPQHF
>TRBJ1-6|NA|NA|TRBV14
TGTGCCAGTAGCCAGTGGGGGGGTGATTCACCCCTCCACTTT
CASSQWGGDSPLHF
>TRBJ2-7|TRBD2|NA|TRBV4-1
TGCGCCAGCAGCCAACGACTGGGACTAGCGGGAGGCTACGAACAGTACTTC
CASSQRLGLAGGYEQYF
>TRBJ1-1|NA|NA|TRBV29-1
TGCAGCGTTAGTGGGACCAGGGACATTATGAACACTGATGCTTTCTTT
CSVSGTRDIMNTDAFF
>TRBJ1-5|NA|NA|TRBV19
TGTGCCAGTAGCCGGGGACAATTCCATCAGCCCCAGCATTTT
CASSRGQFHQPQHF
>TRBJ2-5|NA|NA|TRBV11-2
TGTGCCAGCAACTTTAGCGTCCTAGAGACCCAGTACTTC
CASNFSVLETQYF
>TRBJ2-2|NA|once|TRBV4-1
TGCGCCAGCAGCCAAAGTATGGACGGGGAGCTGTTTTTT
CASSQSMDGELFF
>TRBJ2-1|TRBD1|NA|TRBV6-5
TGTTCCAGCAGTTTCGGGACAGGGGTCGATGAGCAGTTCTTC
CSSSFGTGVDEQFF
>TRBJ1-6|NA|NA|TRBV5-6
TGTGCCAGCGGCTTGTACCATAATTCACCCGTCCACTTT
CASGLYHNSPVHF
>TRBJ2-7|NA|NA|TRBV13
TGTGCCAGCAGCTCCCATAACGGGAGCTCCTACGAACAGTACTTC
CASSSHNGSSYEQYF
>TRBJ2-5|TRBD2|many|TRBV5-1
TGCGCCAGCAGCCGACTAGCGGGGGAAGAGACCCAGTACTTC
CASSRLAGEETQYF
>TRBJ2-3|NA|many|TRBV6-2/TRBV6-3
TGTGCCAGCAACACGAGGGATTCCCGGGACGGCACAGATACGCAGTATTTT
CASNTRDSRDGTDTQYF
>TRBJ2-2|NA|NA|TRBV10-3
TGTGCCATCACTCCCTCGCCCCGGGTGGACACCGGGGAGTTGTTTTTT
CAITPSPRVDTGELFF
>TRBJ2-7|TRBD2|NA|TRBV5-5
TGTGCCAGCAATTTTCTAGCGGGAGCAGTCGAGCAGTACTTC
CASNFLAGAVEQYF
>TRBJ2-1|NA|NA|TRBV20-1
TGCAGTGCTAGAGTTAGCGGACCTCCCTACAATGAGCAGTTCTTC
CSARVSGPPYNEQFF
>TRBJ2-1|NA|NA|TRBV29-1
TGCAGCGTCGCCCGAACGCTGGCGGAAGGCGAGCAGTTCTTC
CSVARTLAEGEQFF
>TRBJ2-1|TRBD2|NA|TRBV10-3
TGTGCCATACTAGCGGGACCCTACAATGAGCAGTTCTTT
CAILAGPYNEQFF
>TRBJ2-1|TRBD2|NA|TRBV29-1
TGCAGCGTTATAGCGGGAGATAGGGAGCGGTTCTTC
CSVIAGDRERFF
>TRBJ2-5|TRBD2|NA|TRBV10-3
TGTGCCATCAGTGGGGAACTAGCGGGAAGGGAGACCCAGTACTTC
CAISGELAGRETQYF
>TRBJ2-2|NA|NA|TRBV5-1
TGCGCCAGCAGCTTACAGGGAGTCGGGGGGCTGTTTTTT
CASSLQGVGGLFF
>TRBJ1-5|TRBD1|NA|TRBV4-2
TGTGGCAGCAGCCAAGATGGAGGGCAGGGGGGGCAGCCCCAACATTTT
CGSSQDGGQGGQPQHF
>TRBJ2-1|NA|NA|TRBV11-2
TGTGCCAGCAACCCGGAATACAAAGAGCAGTTCTTC
CASNPEYKEQFF
>TRBJ2-1|NA|NA|TRBV10-3
TGTGCCACCTCCGACGGTCCGGAAGCAGGCAATGAGCAGTTCTTC
CATSDGPEAGNEQFF
>TRBJ1-1|NA|NA|TRBV10-3
TGTGACATCAGTAGAACAGGTGACACTGAAGCTTTCTTC
CDISRTGDTEAFF
>TRBJ2-2|NA|NA|TRBV5-1
TGCGCCAACAGCTTGGGGGCGAACATCGGGGAGCTGTTTTTT
CANSLGANIGELFF
>TRBJ2-4|TRBD1|NA|TRBV29-1
TGCAGCGTTCTCGGGACAGTCGAAAACATTCAGTACTTC
CSVLGTVENIQYF
>TRBJ1-3|NA|NA|TRBV6-5
TGTGCCAGCACTTTCGGGACCAGCTCTGGAAACACCATATATTTT
CASTFGTSSGNTIYF
>TRBJ2-7|TRBD2|NA|TRBV6-5
TGTGCCAGCAGTCGGGGACTAGCGAGAGGCTATGAGCAGTACTTC
CASSRGLARGYEQYF
>TRBJ2-2|NA|NA|TRBV20-1
TGCAGTGCTCCGACCCTCACCGGGGAGCTGTTTTTT
CSAPTLTGELFF
>TRBJ2-1|TRBD2|NA|TRBV6-5
TGTGCCAGTGTCCCGCGGGGAGGGCTCGGGTACAATGAGCAGTTCTTC
CASVPRGGLGYNEQFF
>TRBJ1-5|NA|once|TRBV11-2
TGTGCCAGCAGCAGCGGACGGCTTCCCGAGCCCCAGCATTTT
CASSSGRLPEPQHF
>TRBJ2-7|NA|NA|TRBV11-1
TGTGCCAGCAGCTTCGACGGACAGTTCTCCCAGGAGAAGTACTTC
CASSFDGQFSQEKYF
>TRBJ2-3|NA|NA|TRBV11-2
TGTGCCAGCAACTTGCTAGCGTTAAGCACAGATACGCGGTATTTT
CASNLLALSTDTRYF
>TRBJ2-1|TRBD1|once|TRBV6-1
TGTGCCGGCAGCCTTGAAACAGGGGGCACTCACAATGAGCAGTTCTTC
CAGSLETGGTHNEQFF
>TRBJ1-5|NA|once|TRBV7-2
TGTGCCAGCAGCTTTTTCCGAACCGATCAGCCCCAGCATTTT
CASSFFRTDQPQHF